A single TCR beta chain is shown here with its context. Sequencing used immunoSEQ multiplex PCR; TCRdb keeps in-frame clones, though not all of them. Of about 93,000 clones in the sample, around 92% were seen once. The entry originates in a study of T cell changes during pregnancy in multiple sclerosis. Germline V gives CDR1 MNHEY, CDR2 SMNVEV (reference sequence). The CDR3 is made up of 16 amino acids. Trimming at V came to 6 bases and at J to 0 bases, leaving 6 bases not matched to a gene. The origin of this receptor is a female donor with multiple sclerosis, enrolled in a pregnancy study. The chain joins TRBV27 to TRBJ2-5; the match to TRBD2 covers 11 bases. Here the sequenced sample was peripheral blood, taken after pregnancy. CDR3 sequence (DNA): TGTGCCAGCAGCCGTCGACTAGCGGGGAACCAAGAGACCCAGTACTTC. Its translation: CASSRRLAGNQETQYF.